This TCR beta chain was identified in a study of regulatory T cells in long-lasting Graves disease. With iRepertoire HTBI primers and Arm-PCR of CDR3 regions, TCR beta libraries were built. TCRdb passed the multiplex PCR reads through MiXCR, listing each CDR3 protein once. The sample records about 620,000 distinct CDR3 sequences, approximately 15% being singletons. Indicated time point: newly diagnosed GD, antithyroid drugs for less than 3 months. PBMC RNA served as the TCR library source. This clonotype was counted between two and nine times. These sequences were also reported in another study, on T cells in Graves' hyperthyroidism and ophthalmopathy.

Material: peripheral blood mononuclear cells (PBMCs), obtained at new diagnosis, from a patient treated with antithyroid drugs. This TCR derives from a woman aged 25 to 45 with Graves disease.

DNA of the CDR3: TGTGCCAGCAGTTCAGCAGCAGGGTATCAGCCCCAGCATTTT. As protein: CASSSAAGYQPQHF. The chain is built from TRBV6-5 and TRBJ1-5; the D gene is possibly TRBD1 (5 bases). The CDR3 is 14 residues long. Germline V CDR1 and CDR2: MNHEY, SVGAGI. Between the trimmed V and J ends, which lost 4 bases and 5 bases, there was a span of 12 bases.